The 2 T cell receptor beta chains in this list originate from one sample, sequenced in a study of blood T cell repertoires in COVID-19. TCRdb's table, derived via immunoSEQ multiplex PCR, lists solely in-frame clones and lacks some. The table includes some 290,000 clones, 90% detected once. Sequencing was carried out using PBMCs or T cells enriched from blood (not recorded which). The receptors stem from a woman aged 25 to 39 who had been exposed to COVID-19.

This chain uses TRBV11-2 with TRBJ1-2, with 9 bases fitting TRBD1. This CDR3 is built from 14 residues. The germline V gene has CDR1 SGHAT and CDR2 FQNNGV. The trim removed 6 bases at V and 8 bases at J, leaving 10 bases unmatched. CDR3 bases: TGTGCCAGCAGTTTTCCGGGACAGGGCAAGGGCTACACCTTC. It codes for CASSFPGQGKGYTF. Together with reference TRBV11-2 and TRBJ1-2, the CDR3 gives the full variable domain: EAGVAQSPRYKIIEKRQSVAFWCNPISGHATLYWYQQILGQGPKLLIQFQNNGVVDDSQLPKDRFSAERLKGVDSTLKIQPAKLEDSAVYLCASSFPGQGKGYTFGSGTRLTVV.

This sequence joins TRBV7-9 and TRBJ2-7; no clear D. CDR1 is SEHNR and CDR2 is FQNEAQ in the germline V gene (reference sequence). V was cut by 1 base and J by 2 bases, with 9 bases left in between. The CDR3 runs to 14 residues. CDR3 region: CASSLGRSPYEQYF. The CDR3, as DNA: TGTGCCAGCAGCTTAGGCAGATCACCCTACGAGCAGTACTTC.